The clone carrying this T cell receptor (beta chain) has only a few counts. Its antigen is undetermined. Trimming removed 5 bases from V and 8 bases from J, with 14 bases in between. The CDR3 runs 13 residues. TCR cDNA was made by 5'RACE template switching, adding a universal primer site and UMIs. Using its own MiXCR run on the 5' RACE reads, TCRdb lists one record per CDR3 protein. The table includes nearly 550,000 distinct CDR3 sequences, around 21% detected once. The entry originates in a study of T cells after yellow fever vaccination. Study-level points and caveats: Researchers report a weaker secondary response that nonetheless peaked faster, day 5 versus 15. Highly abundant clonotypes carried over from the bulk population could end up in FACS-sorted repertoires as contaminants. It was a small share of clonotypes that appeared in both CD4 and CD8 compartments.

This sequence originates from a man in his thirties or forties who received the YFV17D yellow fever vaccine. The sequencing here drew on PBMCs, taken 15 days after the yellow fever booster vaccination. The J gene is TRBJ2-3, the V gene TRBV12-3 or TRBV12-4; perhaps D is TRBD1 or TRBD2 (5 bases each). The CDR3 sequence is CASSKNRGVTQYF. As DNA, the CDR3 is TGTGCCAGCAGTAAGAACCGGGGCGTTACGCAGTATTTT.